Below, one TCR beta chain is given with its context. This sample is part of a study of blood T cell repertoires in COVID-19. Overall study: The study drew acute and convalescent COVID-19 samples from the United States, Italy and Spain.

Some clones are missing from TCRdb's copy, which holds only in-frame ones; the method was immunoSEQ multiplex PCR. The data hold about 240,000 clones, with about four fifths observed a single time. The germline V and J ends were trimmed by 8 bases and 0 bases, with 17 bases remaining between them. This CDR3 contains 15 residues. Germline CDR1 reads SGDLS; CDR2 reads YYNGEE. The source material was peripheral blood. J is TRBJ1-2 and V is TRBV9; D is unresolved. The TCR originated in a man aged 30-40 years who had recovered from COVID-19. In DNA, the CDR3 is TGTGCCAGAGGAAGAGATGGGAGATCTAACTATGGCTACACCTTC. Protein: CARGRDGRSNYGYTF.